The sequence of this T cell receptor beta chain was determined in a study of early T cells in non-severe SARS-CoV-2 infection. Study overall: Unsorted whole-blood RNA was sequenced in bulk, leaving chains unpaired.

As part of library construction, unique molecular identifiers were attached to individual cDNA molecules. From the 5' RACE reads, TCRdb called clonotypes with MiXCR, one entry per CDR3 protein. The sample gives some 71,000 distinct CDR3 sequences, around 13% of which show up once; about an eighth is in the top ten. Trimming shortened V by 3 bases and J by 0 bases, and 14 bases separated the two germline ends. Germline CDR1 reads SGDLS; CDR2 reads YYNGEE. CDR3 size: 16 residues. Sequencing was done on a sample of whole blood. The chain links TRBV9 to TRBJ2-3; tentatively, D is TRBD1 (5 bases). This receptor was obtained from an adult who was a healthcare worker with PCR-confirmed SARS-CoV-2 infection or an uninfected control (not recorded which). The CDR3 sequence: CASSAIGATSTDTQYF. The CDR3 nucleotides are TGTGCCAGCAGCGCAATTGGGGCCACGAGCACAGATACGCAGTATTTT.